Below, one T cell receptor beta chain is given with its context. Its cognate antigen is unknown. Here immunoSEQ multiplex PCR was the method, and the copy in TCRdb shows in-frame clones only, minus some. The table includes approximately 15,000 clones, 70% to 90% detected once. The sample belongs to a study of T cells in localized non-small cell lung cancer. Study-wide results and limits: Sequencing was restricted to one tumor region; therefore, heterogeneity remains possible. Patients showing higher blood T cell density tended to see longer overall survival.

The germline V and J ends were trimmed by 3 bases and 3 bases, with 5 bases remaining between them. This CDR3 contains 13 residues. Germline V lookup: CDR1 SGHNT, CDR2 YENEEA. This TCR was recovered from a male donor aged 60 or older with stage II lung adenocarcinoma. Specimen: peripheral blood mononuclear cells, collected before any cancer treatment. The chain recombines TRBV11-3 with TRBJ2-2; no clear D. This CDR3 reads CASSFVDTGELFF. DNA of the CDR3: TGTGCCAGCAGCTTCGTGGACACCGGGGAGCTGTTTTTT. Based on the CDR3 plus reference TRBV11-3 and TRBJ2-2, the full variable domain is EAGVVQSPRYKIIEKKQPVAFWCNPISGHNTLYWYLQNLGQGPELLIRYENEEAVDDSQLPKDRFSAERLKGVDSTLKIQPAELGDSAVYLCASSFVDTGELFFGEGSRLTVL.